This passage covers 13 T cell receptor beta chains from one sample sequenced in a study of T cell repertoires in cytomegalovirus infection (dated by TCRdb to between 2019 and 2020). The sequencing machine was an Illumina HiSeq 1500. TCRdb's own reprocessing of the public reads used fastp at Q25 and MiXCR and kept productive beta chains. Rows merge per CDR3 protein into single entries with the most common DNA and genes. Here the sample has 250,000 to 300,000 distinct CDR3 sequences; approximately 8.3% occur a single time. The ten largest clones take up roughly 16% of the sample. Material: PBMCs. The receptors shown here come from a human donor in good health (CMV status not recorded). Some clones in this sample may be carry-over from other donors' samples.

The chain recombines TRBV6-2 or TRBV6-3 with TRBJ2-4; 12 nucleotides line up with TRBD2. Germline CDR1 MNHEY, CDR2 SVGEGT. The CDR3 is 17 residues long. The V gene end was trimmed by 10 bases and the J gene end by 1 base; junction bases not matched to a gene: 11. The CDR3 is CAIRTSGIKGAKNIQYF. The CDR3 DNA sequence: TGTGCCATCCGGACTAGCGGGATAAAAGGGGCCAAAAACATTCAGTACTTC.

The chain couples TRBV29-1 to TRBJ2-1; 7 bases map to TRBD1. Germline assignment: CDR1 SQVTM and CDR2 ANQGSEA. CDR3 length: 11 amino acids. The J segment lost 8 bases and the V segment lost 7 bases, leaving 5 bases of the junction unmatched. CDR3 bases: TGCAGCGGCGCCACAGGGGATGAGCAGTTCTTC. Residues: CSGATGDEQFF.

This chain links TRBV14 with TRBJ1-1; maybe TRBD1 (5 bases). The germline CDR1 and CDR2 sequences are SGHDN and FVKESK. The CDR3 is made up of 14 amino acids. V lost 0 bases and J 5 bases, leaving 10 bases between the germline ends. The CDR3 DNA reads TGTGCCAGCAGCCAAGAAGCAGGGTGGACTGAAGCTTTCTTT. Translated, it gives CASSQEAGWTEAFF.

This clonotype was seen at least ten times. The J gene is TRBJ1-5, the V gene TRBV12-3 or TRBV12-4, with 10 positions matching TRBD1. The CDR3 totals 16 residues. Trimming took 1 base from V and 5 from J; bases not matched to a gene: 5. In DNA, the CDR3 is TGTGCCAGCAGTTTAGTGGCCGGGACAGGGGATCAGCCCCAGCATTTT. It specifies CASSLVAGTGDQPQHF.

This clonotype has at least ten counts. The V and J genes are TRBV7-6 and TRBJ1-6; D gene uncertain. From germline, CDR1 is SGHVS and CDR2 FNYEAQ. The CDR3 has 16 amino acids. The germline V and J ends were trimmed by 4 bases and 6 bases, with 16 bases remaining between them. In DNA form, the CDR3 reads TGTGCCAGCAGCTCCGGGAATACGGGCACTAATTCACCCCTCCACTTT. It encodes CASSSGNTGTNSPLHF.

This clonotype was recorded many times. V usage is TRBV6-2 or TRBV6-3 and J usage is TRBJ2-7; tentatively, D is TRBD1 (7 bases). From germline, CDR1 is MNHEY and CDR2 SVGEGT. CDR3 length: 15 amino acids. V dropped 6 bases and J dropped 5 bases, with 20 bases sitting between them. The CDR3 is CASSRSTPRGDEQYF. Written as DNA, the CDR3 is TGTGCCAGCAGCCGTTCGACTCCCAGGGGGGACGAGCAGTACTTC.

This clonotype occurred many times. The chain has TRBV7-4 and TRBJ2-7; tentative D call: TRBD1 (6 bases). V was trimmed by 5 bases and J by 3 bases, leaving 17 bases between them. This CDR3 has 15 residues. Germline CDR1 reads SGHVT; CDR2 reads SQSDAQ. The DNA for the CDR3 is TGTGCCAGCAGCCCGACGACAGGCTACCTCTACGAGCAGTACTTC. This translates into CASSPTTGYLYEQYF.

This clonotype was counted between two and nine times. The V gene is TRBV19, the J gene TRBJ2-7; 9 bases are shared with TRBD1. Germline-derived CDR1 and CDR2 are LNHDA and SQIVND (reference sequence). The CDR3 length is 16 residues. Unmatched junction bases numbered 11, after V lost 5 bases and J lost 3 bases. The CDR3 coding sequence is TGTGCCAGTAGTGATTTGGGGACAGGGAAGAACTACGAGCAGTACTTC. The encoded protein is CASSDLGTGKNYEQYF.

There are many counts of this clonotype. The chain links TRBV11-2 to TRBJ2-7, with D possibly TRBD1 on 6 matching bases. The V end was cut by 0 bases, the J end by 4 bases, with 13 bases between. This CDR3 region has 15 residues. Germline CDR1 and CDR2: SGHAT and FQNNGV. This CDR3 reads CASSLDPMTGYEQYF. The CDR3 DNA follows: TGTGCCAGCAGCTTAGATCCTATGACAGGATACGAGCAGTACTTC.

In its sample, this clonotype was seen many times. V is TRBV5-6 and J is TRBJ2-3; possible D gene TRBD2, 6 bases. V gave up 4 bases and J gave up 0 bases, with 12 bases separating them. Germline CDR1 SGHDT, CDR2 YYEEEE. The CDR3 covers 15 residues. The DNA of the CDR3 is TGTGCCAGCAGCCTCCTAGCGTTTAGCACAGATACGCAGTATTTT. This codes for CASSLLAFSTDTQYF.

This clonotype was found a few times. The chain employs TRBV12-3 or TRBV12-4 and TRBJ1-2; 8 bases are a match to TRBD1. V was pared by 6 bases and J by 4 bases, with 4 bases of the junction left unmatched. The CDR3 consists of 13 residues. Here the CDR3 reads CASRRTGSYGYTF. The CDR3, as DNA: TGTGCCAGCAGAAGGACAGGGAGCTATGGCTACACCTTC.

This chain connects TRBV7-2 to TRBJ1-1, with unresolved D. V dropped 1 base and J dropped 4 bases, with 7 bases sitting between them. The length of the CDR3 is 13 residues. Germline CDR1 SGHTA, CDR2 FQGNSA. The DNA for the CDR3 is TGTGCCAGCAGCTTAGAGAGGATCACTGAAGCTTTCTTT. Its protein product is CASSLERITEAFF.

The chain couples TRBV6-2 or TRBV6-3 to TRBJ2-7, with D tentatively TRBD2 (5 bases). The V end was cut by 2 bases, the J end by 3 bases, with 8 bases between. CDR1 is MNHEY and CDR2 is SVGEGT in the germline V gene. This CDR3 is built from 13 residues. Written as DNA, the CDR3 is TGTGCCAGCAGTTACCGGAGGAGCTACGAGCAGTACTTC. Protein: CASSYRRSYEQYF.